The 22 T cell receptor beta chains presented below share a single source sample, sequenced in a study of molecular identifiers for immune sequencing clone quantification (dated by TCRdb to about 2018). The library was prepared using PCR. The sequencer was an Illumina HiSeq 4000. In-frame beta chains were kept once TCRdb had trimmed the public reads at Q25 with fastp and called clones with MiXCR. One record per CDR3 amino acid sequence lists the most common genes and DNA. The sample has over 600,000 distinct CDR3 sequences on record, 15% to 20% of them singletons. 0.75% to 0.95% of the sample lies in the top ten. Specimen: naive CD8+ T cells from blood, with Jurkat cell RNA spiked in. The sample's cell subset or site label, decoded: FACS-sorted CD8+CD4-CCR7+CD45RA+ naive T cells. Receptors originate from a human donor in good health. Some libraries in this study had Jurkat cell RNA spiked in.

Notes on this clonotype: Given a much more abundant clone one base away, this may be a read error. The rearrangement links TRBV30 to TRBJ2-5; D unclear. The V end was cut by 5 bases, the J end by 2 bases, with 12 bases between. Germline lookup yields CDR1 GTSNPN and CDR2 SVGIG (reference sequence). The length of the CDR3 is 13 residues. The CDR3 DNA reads TGTGCCTGGGGCTCATGGGGTCAAGAGACCCAGTACTTC. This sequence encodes CAWGSWGQETQYF.

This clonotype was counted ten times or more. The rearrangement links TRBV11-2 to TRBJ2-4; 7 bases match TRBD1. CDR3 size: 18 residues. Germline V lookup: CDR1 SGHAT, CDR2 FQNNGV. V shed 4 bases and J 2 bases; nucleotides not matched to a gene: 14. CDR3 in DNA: TGTGCCAGCAGCTCCCCAAGTGACAGGGCCGAAACCAAAAACATTCAGTACTTC. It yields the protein CASSSPSDRAETKNIQYF.

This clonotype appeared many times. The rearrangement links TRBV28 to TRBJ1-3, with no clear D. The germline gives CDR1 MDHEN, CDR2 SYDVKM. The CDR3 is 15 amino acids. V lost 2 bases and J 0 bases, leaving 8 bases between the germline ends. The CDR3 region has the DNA TGTGCCAGCAGTTTAACCGTCAGCTCTGGAAACACCATATATTTT. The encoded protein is CASSLTVSSGNTIYF. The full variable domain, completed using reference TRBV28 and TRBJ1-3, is DVKVTQSSRYLVKRTGEKVFLECVQDMDHENMFWYRQDPGLGLRLIYFSYDVKMKEKGDIPEGYSVSREKKERFSLILESASTNQTSMYLCASSLTVSSGNTIYFGEGSWLTVV.

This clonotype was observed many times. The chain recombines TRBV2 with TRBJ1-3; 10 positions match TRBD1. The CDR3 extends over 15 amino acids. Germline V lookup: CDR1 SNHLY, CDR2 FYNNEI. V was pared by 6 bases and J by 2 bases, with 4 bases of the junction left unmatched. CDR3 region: CASRPGTGAGNTIYF. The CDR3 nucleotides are TGTGCCAGCAGACCCGGGACAGGGGCTGGAAACACCATATATTTT.

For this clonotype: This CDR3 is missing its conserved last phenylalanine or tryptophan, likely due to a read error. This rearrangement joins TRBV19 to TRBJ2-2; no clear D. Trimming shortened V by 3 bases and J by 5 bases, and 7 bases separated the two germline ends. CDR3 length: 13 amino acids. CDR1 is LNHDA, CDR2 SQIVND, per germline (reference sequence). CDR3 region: CASSIAGTGELFS. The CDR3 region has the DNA TGTGCCAGTAGTATTGCCGGGACCGGGGAGCTGTTTTCT.

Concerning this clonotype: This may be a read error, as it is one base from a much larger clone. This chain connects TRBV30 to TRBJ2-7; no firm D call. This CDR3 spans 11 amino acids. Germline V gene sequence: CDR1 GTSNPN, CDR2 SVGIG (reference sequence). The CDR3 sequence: CARSVQYEQYF. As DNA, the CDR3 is TGTGCCCGGAGTGTACAGTACGAGCAGTACTTC.

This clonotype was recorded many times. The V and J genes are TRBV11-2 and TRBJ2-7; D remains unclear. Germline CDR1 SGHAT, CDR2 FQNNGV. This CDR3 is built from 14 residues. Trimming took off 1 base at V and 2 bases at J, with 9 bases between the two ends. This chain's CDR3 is CASSLAPPAYEQYF. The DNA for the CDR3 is TGTGCCAGCAGCTTAGCGCCCCCTGCCTACGAGCAGTACTTC.

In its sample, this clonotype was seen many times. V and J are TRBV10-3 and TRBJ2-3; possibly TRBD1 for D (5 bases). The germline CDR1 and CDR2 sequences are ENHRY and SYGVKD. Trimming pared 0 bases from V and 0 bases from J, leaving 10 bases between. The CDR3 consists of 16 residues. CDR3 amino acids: CAISESGAPSTDTQYF. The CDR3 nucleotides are TGTGCCATCAGTGAGTCTGGGGCCCCGAGCACAGATACGCAGTATTTT.

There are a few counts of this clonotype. CDR3 residues: CASSQAAGGPEEQYF. The CDR3 nucleotides are TGCGCCAGCAGCCAAGCGGCGGGAGGGCCCGAGGAGCAGTACTTC. The gene calls are TRBV4-1 and TRBJ2-7; 9 bases match TRBD2. Germline V lookup: CDR1 MGHRA, CDR2 YSYEKL. This CDR3 has 15 amino acids. J gave up 7 bases and V 1 base, and 8 bases lay outside the gene matches.

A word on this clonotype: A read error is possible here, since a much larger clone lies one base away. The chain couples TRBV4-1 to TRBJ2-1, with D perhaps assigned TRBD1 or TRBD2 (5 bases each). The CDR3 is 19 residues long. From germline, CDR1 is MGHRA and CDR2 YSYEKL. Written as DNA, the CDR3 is TGCGCCAGCAGCCAAGGACTGAGCCCGGGGCTCAGCTCCTACAATAAGCAGTTCTTC. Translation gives CASSQGLSPGLSSYNKQFF.

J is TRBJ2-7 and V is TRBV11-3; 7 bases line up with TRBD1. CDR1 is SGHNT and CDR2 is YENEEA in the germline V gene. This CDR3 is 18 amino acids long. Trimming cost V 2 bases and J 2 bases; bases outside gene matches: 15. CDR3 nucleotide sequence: TGTGCCAGCAGCTTAAAGGTGGTTAAGGACAGGACAACCTACGAGCAGTACTTC. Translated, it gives CASSLKVVKDRTTYEQYF.

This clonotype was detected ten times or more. The CDR3 region is CASSFGAKETQYF. The CDR3 DNA reads as TGTGCCAGCAGTTTTGGAGCGAAAGAGACCCAGTACTTC. This chain uses TRBV12-3 or TRBV12-4 with TRBJ2-5; D uncertain. There are 13 residues in the CDR3. Trimming removed 3 bases from V and 3 bases from J, with 8 bases in between.

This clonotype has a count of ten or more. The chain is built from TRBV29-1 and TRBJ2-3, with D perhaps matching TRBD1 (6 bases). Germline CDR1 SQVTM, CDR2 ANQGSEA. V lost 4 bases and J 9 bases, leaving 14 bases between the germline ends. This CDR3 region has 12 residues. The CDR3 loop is CSVAGTPGTQYF. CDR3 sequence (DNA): TGCAGCGTTGCGGGGACACCGGGCACGCAGTATTTT.

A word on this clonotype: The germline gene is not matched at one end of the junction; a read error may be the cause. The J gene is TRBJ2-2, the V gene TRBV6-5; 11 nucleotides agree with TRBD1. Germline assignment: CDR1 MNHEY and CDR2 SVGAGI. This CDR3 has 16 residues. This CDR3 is CASSYWGQGVSGGLFF. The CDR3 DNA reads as TGTGCCAGCAGTTACTGGGGACAGGGGGTGTCCGGGGGGCTGTTTTTT.

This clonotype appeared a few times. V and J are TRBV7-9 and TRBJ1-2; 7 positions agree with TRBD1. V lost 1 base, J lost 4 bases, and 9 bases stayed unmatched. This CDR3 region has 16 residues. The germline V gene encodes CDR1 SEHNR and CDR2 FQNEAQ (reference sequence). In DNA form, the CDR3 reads TGTGCCAGCAGCTTAGTCCACAGGGGTATGACCTATGGCTACACCTTC. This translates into CASSLVHRGMTYGYTF. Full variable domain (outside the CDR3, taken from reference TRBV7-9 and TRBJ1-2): DTGVSQNPRHKITKRGQNVTFRCDPISEHNRLYWYRQTLGQGPEFLTYFQNEAQLEKSRLLSDRFSAERPKGSFSTLEIQRTEQGDSAMYLCASSLVHRGMTYGYTFGSGTRLTVV.

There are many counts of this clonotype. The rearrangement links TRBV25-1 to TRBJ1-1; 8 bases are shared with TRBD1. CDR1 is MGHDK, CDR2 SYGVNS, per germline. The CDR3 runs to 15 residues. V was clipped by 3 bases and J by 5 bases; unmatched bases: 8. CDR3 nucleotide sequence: TGTGCCAGCAGTGATCCTAGGACAGGGAAGACTGAAGCTTTCTTT. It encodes CASSDPRTGKTEAFF.

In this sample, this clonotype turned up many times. CDR3 bases: TGTGCCAGCAGTTACTCGAAATCAACAGGGGGCACTGAAGCTTTCTTT. Protein product: CASSYSKSTGGTEAFF. This chain uses TRBV6-6 with TRBJ1-1, with 8 bases matching TRBD1. Germline CDR1 MNHNY, CDR2 SVGAGI (reference sequence). Losses at the gene ends were 0 bases for V and 4 bases for J; bases not matched to a gene: 7. The CDR3 loop spans 16 amino acids.

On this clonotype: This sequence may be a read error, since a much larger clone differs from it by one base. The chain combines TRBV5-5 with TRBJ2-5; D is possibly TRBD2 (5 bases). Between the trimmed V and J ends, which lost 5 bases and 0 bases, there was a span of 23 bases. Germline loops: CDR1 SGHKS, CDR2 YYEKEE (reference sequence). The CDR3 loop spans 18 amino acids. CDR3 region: CASRAGLFGNPYQETQYF. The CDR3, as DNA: TGTGCCAGCAGGGCGGGTCTTTTCGGGAACCCGTACCAAGAGACCCAGTACTTC.

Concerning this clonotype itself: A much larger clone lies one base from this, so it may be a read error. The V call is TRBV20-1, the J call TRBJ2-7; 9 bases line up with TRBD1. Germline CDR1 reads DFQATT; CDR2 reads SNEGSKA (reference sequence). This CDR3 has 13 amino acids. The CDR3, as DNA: TGCGGTGCAATTGACAGGGGGATCGACGAGCAGTACTTC. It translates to CGAIDRGIDEQYF.

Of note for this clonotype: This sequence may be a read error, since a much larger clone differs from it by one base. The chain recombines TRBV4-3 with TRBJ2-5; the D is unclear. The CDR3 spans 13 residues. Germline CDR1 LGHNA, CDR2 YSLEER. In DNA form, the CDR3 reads TGCGCCAGCAGCCAAGGGACGCGAGAGGCCCAGTACTTC. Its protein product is CASSQGTREAQYF.

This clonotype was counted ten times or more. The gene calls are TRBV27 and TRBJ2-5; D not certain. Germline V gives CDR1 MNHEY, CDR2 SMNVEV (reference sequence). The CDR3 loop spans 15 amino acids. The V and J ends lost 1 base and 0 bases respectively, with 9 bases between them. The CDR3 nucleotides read TGTGCCAGCAGTTTATTCTCCGGATACCAAGAGACCCAGTACTTC. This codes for CASSLFSGYQETQYF.

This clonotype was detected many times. CDR3 loop: CASSFGLNSGDEQYF. DNA of the CDR3: TGTGCCAGCAGCTTTGGGTTGAATAGCGGGGACGAGCAGTACTTC. The rearrangement links TRBV7-6 to TRBJ2-7, with 8 bases lining up with TRBD2. The V gene end was trimmed by 3 bases and the J gene end by 5 bases; junction bases not matched to a gene: 9. The germline CDR1 and CDR2 sequences are SGHVS and FNYEAQ. The CDR3 is made up of 15 amino acids.